This T cell receptor (beta chain) appears in the sequencing data of a study of blood T cell repertoires in COVID-19. Study details: T cells, B-cell-depleted T cells, or PBMCs supplied cDNA or gDNA.

The data were produced by immunoSEQ multiplex PCR, yet TCRdb's version contains in-frame clones alone and is incomplete. The sample lists approximately 90,000 clones; about 85% were seen once. CDR3 length: 14 amino acids. Trimming cost V 5 bases and J 3 bases, with 14 bases left between them. Looked up from germline, CDR1 is KGHSH and CDR2 is LQKENI. The source is a man in his sixties with acute or convalescent COVID-19. The rearrangement links TRBV18 to TRBJ2-7; D might be TRBD2 (5 bases). Sequenced material: peripheral blood. The CDR3: CASSLDGDLYEQYF. DNA for the CDR3: TGTGCCAGCTCATTGGACGGGGATCTCTACGAGCAGTACTTC. The full variable domain, with the rest looked up from reference TRBV18 and TRBJ2-7, is NAGVMQNPRHLVRRRGQEARLRCSPMKGHSHVYWYRQLPEEGLKFMVYLQKENIIDESGMPKERFSAEFPKEGPSILRIQQVVRGDSAAYFCASSLDGDLYEQYFGPGTRLTVT.